This record concerns one T cell receptor beta chain sequence. The CDR3 is 13 amino acids. V lost 6 bases to trimming and J lost 6 bases; unmatched junction nucleotides: 2. Germline V gene lookup returns CDR1 MDHEN and CDR2 SYDVKM. The sample belongs to a study of blood T cell repertoires in COVID-19. As for the study in general: Whether acute or convalescent, the COVID-19 samples came from the United States, Italy and Spain. PBMCs, B-cell-depleted T cells, or T cells were the source of the cDNA or gDNA that made up the material.

Per the original data handling: Reference gene primer amplification gave estimated nucleated cell counts. The data were produced by immunoSEQ multiplex PCR, yet TCRdb's version contains in-frame clones alone and is incomplete. V, J and clone size are those of that table, while D and trimming were read from the DNA. The table lists a few hundred thousand clones, about 90% of them singletons. Donors were grouped by their self-reported clinical history. The rearrangement joins TRBV28 to TRBJ1-6; TRBD1 matches at 7 bases. The sequencing sample was made of PBMCs or T cells enriched from blood (not recorded which). The origin of this receptor is a woman aged 30 to 39 who had recovered from COVID-19. Here the CDR3 DNA reads TGTGCCAGCAGGGGACAGATTAATTCACCCCTCCACTTT. It codes for CASRGQINSPLHF. Full variable domain (remainder filled in from reference TRBV28 and TRBJ1-6): DVKVTQSSRYLVKRTGEKVFLECVQDMDHENMFWYRQDPGLGLRLIYFSYDVKMKEKGDIPEGYSVSREKKERFSLILESASTNQTSMYLCASRGQINSPLHFGNGTRLTVT.